These T cell receptor beta chains were read from a single sample in a study of response to subunit inactivated influenza vaccine. TCRdb ran MiXCR on the RT-PCR reads and lists one entry per CDR3 protein. Of 500,000 to 600,000 distinct CDR3 sequences detected, about an eighth appear once; the ten largest clones hold 10% to 15%. Source: PBMCs from blood, taken roughly 47 days after vaccination. These receptors came from a man aged 45-65 years who received an inactivated influenza vaccine. The CDR3 runs from the conserved cysteine through the conserved F or W. The D gene is left open where the match is weak. Where a row states a size, it is once, few, many or the class of an expanded clone; other rows omit it.

V	size	D	J	DNA	CDR3
TRBV29-1	NA	NA	TRBJ2-3	TGCAGCGTTGTTGCGGGGGCGCGGGCAGATACGCAGTATTTT	CSVVAGARADTQYF
TRBV29-1	many	NA	TRBJ2-7	TGCAGCGCCAGGGACGGACCCTACGAGCAGTACTTC	CSARDGPYEQYF
TRBV6-5	NA	TRBD2	TRBJ2-1	TGTGCCAGCAGTTCCTTGCTAGCGGGAGGTGGGAATGAGCAGTTCTTC	CASSSLLAGGGNEQFF
TRBV12-3/TRBV12-4	many	NA	TRBJ2-1	TGTGCCAGCACTTTCAGGGGTTTAGGGGAGCAGTTCTTC	CASTFRGLGEQFF
TRBV20-1	NA	NA	TRBJ2-3	TGCAGTGCTAAAAAGATGGTTAGCACAGATACGCAGTATTTT	CSAKKMVSTDTQYF
TRBV27	NA	NA	TRBJ1-2	TGTGCCAGCAGAAGGGATGGAAACGGGGGCTATGGCTACACCTTC	CASRRDGNGGYGYTF
TRBV28	few	TRBD1	TRBJ1-2	TGTGCCAGCATCTCAGGGACAGTTAACTATGGCTACACCTTC	CASISGTVNYGYTF
TRBV5-6	NA	NA	TRBJ1-6	TGTGCCAGCAGCCCGCTAGGGTTCAACATCGTAGCGGATAATTCACCCCTCCACTTT	CASSPLGFNIVADNSPLHF
TRBV9	NA	NA	TRBJ2-1	TGTGCCAGCAGCCCCCAGGGCCTGGAGGGTGAGCAGTTCTTC	CASSPQGLEGEQFF
TRBV7-9	many	NA	TRBJ2-3	TGTGCCAGCAGCCCCCAGTTAGCCGGGGGACTAGATACGCAGTATTTT	CASSPQLAGGLDTQYF